The 14 T cell receptor beta chains below come from one sample, sequenced in a study of blood T cell repertoires in COVID-19. Produced via immunoSEQ multiplex PCR; TCRdb's table is partial and in-frame only. This table holds a few hundred thousand clones, around 90% found once. Material: peripheral blood. These receptors all stem from a middle-aged woman with acute or convalescent COVID-19.

V is TRBV7-2 and J is TRBJ1-1, with 10 positions matching TRBD1. From germline, CDR1 is SGHTA and CDR2 FQGNSA. The V gene end was trimmed by 5 bases and the J gene end by 3 bases; junction bases not matched to a gene: 9. The CDR3 extends over 16 amino acids. For the CDR3, the DNA is TGTGCCAGCAGCCCAGGAAGGACAGGGGGATACACTGAAGCTTTCTTT. Protein sequence: CASSPGRTGGYTEAFF.

This chain joins TRBV9 and TRBJ2-5, with 10 bases aligning to TRBD2. This CDR3 contains 15 residues. Losses at the gene ends were 5 bases for V and 4 bases for J; bases not matched to a gene: 8. Per the germline V gene, CDR1 is SGDLS and CDR2 is YYNGEE. CDR3 DNA: TGTGCCAGCAGGGCGAGCGGGGGGGCAGGAGAGACCCAGTACTTC. The encoded protein is CASRASGGAGETQYF.

This clone was recorded only once. The chain recombines TRBV20-1 with TRBJ1-1; D is ambiguous. The V gene's germline CDR1 is DFQATT and CDR2 SNEGSKA (reference sequence). The V end lost 3 bases, the J end lost 3 bases, and 14 bases lay between the germline ends. CDR3 size: 14 residues. CDR3: CSASRGALDTEAFF. DNA for the CDR3: TGCAGTGCTAGTAGAGGAGCCCTGGACACTGAAGCTTTCTTT.

The chain carries TRBV7-9 and TRBJ2-2; D remains unclear. There are 14 residues in the CDR3. Germline CDR1 is SEHNR and CDR2 is FQNEAQ (reference sequence). V shed 5 bases and J shed 6 bases, with 13 bases lying between them. The CDR3 sequence: CASSPNSGAGELFF. The CDR3 nucleotides read TGTGCCAGCAGCCCGAACTCTGGAGCCGGGGAGCTGTTTTTT.

The chain carries TRBV2 and TRBJ2-2; D is possibly TRBD1 (6 bases). CDR1 and CDR2 (germline): SNHLY, FYNNEI. Trimming removed 9 bases from V and 1 base from J, with 9 bases in between. The CDR3 has 13 amino acids. The CDR3 reads CARDRLNTGELFF. Written as DNA, the CDR3 is TGTGCCAGAGACAGGCTGAACACCGGGGAGCTGTTTTTT.

The chain employs TRBV19 and TRBJ1-2, with TRBD1 matching 7 bases. The CDR3 length is 17 residues. Germline V gives CDR1 LNHDA, CDR2 SQIVND (reference sequence). V shed 6 bases, J shed 6 bases, and the junction held 19 bases outside the gene matches. For the CDR3, the DNA is TGTGCCAGTAGGGACCCCCTAAGACAGGGAAAACGGAATGGCTACACCTTC. Protein: CASRDPLRQGKRNGYTF. Based on the CDR3 plus reference TRBV19 and TRBJ1-2, the full variable domain is DGGITQSPKYLFRKEGQNVTLSCEQNLNHDAMYWYRQDPGQGLRLIYYSQIVNDFQKGDIAEGYSVSREKKESFPLTVTSAQKNPTAFYLCASRDPLRQGKRNGYTFGSGTRLTVV.

The chain carries TRBV3-1 (or the pseudogene TRBV3-2) and TRBJ1-2; 8 bases line up with TRBD1. V was pared by 0 bases and J by 4 bases, with 7 bases of the junction left unmatched. Germline V gene lookup returns CDR1 LGHDT and CDR2 YNNKEL (reference sequence). This CDR3 region has 16 residues. CDR3 amino acids: CASSQDLGQGFYGYTF. The CDR3 bases are TGTGCCAGCAGCCAAGACCTTGGACAGGGATTCTATGGCTACACCTTC.

This chain links TRBV6-6 with TRBJ2-3; possible D gene TRBD2, 6 bases. CDR3 length: 16 amino acids. The germline gives CDR1 MNHNY, CDR2 SVGAGI (reference sequence). Trimming cost V 5 bases and J 5 bases, with 20 bases left between them. The CDR3 DNA reads as TGTGCCAGCAGTGGTTTCCCGGGACTCCCCGAAGATACGCAGTATTTT. This sequence encodes CASSGFPGLPEDTQYF.

There are a few counts of this clone. The rearrangement uses TRBV6-5 and TRBJ1-2, with 8 nucleotides matching TRBD1. Germline loops: CDR1 MNHEY, CDR2 SVGAGI. The ends lost 7 bases at V and 7 bases at J; junction bases unmatched: 11. The CDR3 has 14 residues. The CDR3 DNA reads TGTGCCAGCACCCCCCGGACAGGGAGGGGTGGCTACACCTTC. This sequence encodes CASTPRTGRGGYTF.

This sequence joins TRBV10-3 and TRBJ2-5; TRBD1 agrees at 8 bases. This CDR3 region has 17 residues. V shed 0 bases, J shed 3 bases, and the junction held 9 bases outside the gene matches. Germline V gene data show CDR1 as ENHRY and CDR2 as SYGVKD. The CDR3 nucleotides are TGTGCCATCAGTGAGTCGACAGGGGCAGCGATAGAAGAGACCCAGTACTTC. Encoded protein: CAISESTGAAIEETQYF.

This chain joins TRBV7-2 and TRBJ2-3; the match to TRBD2 covers 8 bases. J was trimmed by 4 bases and V by 2 bases; bases with no gene match: 2. Germline V gene sequence: CDR1 SGHTA, CDR2 FQGNSA. CDR3 length equals 14 residues. CDR3 sequence: CASSLSGGADTQYF. For the CDR3, the DNA is TGTGCCAGCAGCTTATCGGGGGGGGCAGATACGCAGTATTTT.

The chain links TRBV2 to TRBJ1-6; D gene uncertain. The germline V gene has CDR1 SNHLY and CDR2 FYNNEI. This CDR3 spans 15 amino acids. V lost 8 bases to trimming and J lost 0 bases, with 11 bases between them. DNA for the CDR3: TGTGCCAGCCGTAACAGTCGCTCCTATAATTCACCCCTCCACTTT. Residues: CASRNSRSYNSPLHF.

The V gene is TRBV24-1, the J gene TRBJ1-3; D may be TRBD1 (6 bases). V was cut by 3 bases and J by 0 bases, with 14 bases left in between. The CDR3 is 17 amino acids. Germline V lookup: CDR1 KGHDR, CDR2 SFDVKD. The CDR3 nucleotides are TGTGCCACCAGTGATAGTGCTACAGGGACCTCTGGAAACACCATATATTTT. As protein: CATSDSATGTSGNTIYF.

The chain recombines TRBV12-3 or TRBV12-4 with TRBJ1-2; maybe TRBD1 (5 bases). V lost 7 bases and J lost 4, with 10 bases in between. This CDR3 has 12 residues. CDR3 sequence reads: CASNRGGYGYTF. DNA of the CDR3: TGTGCCAGCAACCGCGGGGGCTATGGCTACACCTTC.